The clone carrying this T cell receptor (beta chain) was recorded a few times. No antigen is known for it. Sequencing used immunoSEQ multiplex PCR; TCRdb keeps in-frame clones, though not all of them. In the table there are about 130,000 clones, approximately 85% of which are singletons. The record originates from a study of cytotoxic CD8 clonotypes in ibrutinib-treated CLL. Study-level background: After treatment lasting a median about 13 months, range 6 to 36, response samples were collected. Notes on the study in general: Few clonotypes were public, and these shrank or held steady under treatment.

CDR1 is SQVTM and CDR2 is ANQGSEA in the germline V gene. The ends were cut back, 0 bases at V and 0 bases at J, with 2 bases in the middle. This CDR3 is built from 12 residues. The specimen was PBMCs, collected after 24 months of ibrutinib treatment. This chain links TRBV29-1 with TRBJ1-1; D is unclear. The clonotype originates from a human donor with chronic lymphocytic leukemia. CDR3 DNA sequence: TGCAGCGTTGAAGATATGAACACTGAAGCTTTCTTT. Translation gives CSVEDMNTEAFF. Looking up the rest from reference TRBV29-1 and TRBJ1-1 gives the full variable domain: SAVISQKPSRDICQRGTSLTIQCQVDSQVTMMFWYRQQPGQSLTLIATANQGSEATYESGFVIDKFPISRPNLTFSTLTVSNMSPEDSSIYLCSVEDMNTEAFFGQGTRLTVV.